Described below is a single T cell receptor beta chain sequence and its context. This entry is derived from a study of CD8 T cells in ankylosing spondylitis. Germline V lookup: CDR1 DFQATT, CDR2 SNEGSKA (reference sequence). Trimming removed 4 bases at V and 9 bases at J, with 22 bases between. The CDR3 runs to 14 residues. A single record per CDR3 protein comes from TCRdb applying MiXCR to the 5' RACE reads. The sample holds 200,000 to 300,000 distinct CDR3 sequences, roughly a quarter seen once. The source of this sequence is a male donor with ankylosing spondylitis or in good health (not recorded which). The rearrangement uses TRBV20-1 and TRBJ2-7; D possibly corresponds to TRBD1 (6 bases). The sequenced sample was blood, either unsorted or a sorted T cell fraction (not recorded which). CDR3 residues: CSAIRGGAGTPQYF. CDR3 sequence (DNA): TGCAGTGCTATCCGAGGGGGAGCTGGGACCCCGCAGTACTTC.